The clone carrying this T cell receptor beta chain was counted at least ten times. Its matching antigen is unknown. This specimen belongs to a study of neurological immune-mediated disorders. Study-level findings and limits: The greatest degree of TCR clonal expansion was observed in HTLV-1-associated myelopathy, with the lowest in multiple sclerosis, below that of healthy controls. Because no CDR3 amino acid sequences were shared across subjects by expanded clones, private repertoires were suggested in all groups.

The authors made cDNA by 5'RACE with 10-nucleotide random UMIs. MiXCR was run by TCRdb on the 5' RACE reads, yielding one entry per CDR3 protein. The table shows more than 30,000 distinct CDR3 sequences, with 10% to 15% occurring only once. Indicated time point: technical triplicate 2. CD4+ or CD8+ T cells at a count of some 900,000 served as input for the sorted libraries. The clonotype comes from a female donor with HTLV-1-associated myelopathy (HAM/TSP). Sequences were obtained from CD4+ T cells from blood.

This CDR3 is CASSLRQRAEAFF. The CDR3 nucleotides are TGTGCCAGCAGCCTCCGACAGAGGGCTGAAGCTTTCTTT. The chain has TRBV6-5 and TRBJ1-1; a possible D gene is TRBD1 (5 bases). The CDR3 extends over 13 amino acids. Germline-derived CDR1 and CDR2 are MNHEY and SVGAGI. The V end was cut by 6 bases, the J end by 6 bases, with 14 bases between.